Reported below is one TCR beta chain. This specimen comes from a study of T cells in narcolepsy. Using immunoSEQ multiplex PCR, the repertoire was profiled, and TCRdb retains in-frame clones only, with some absent. The sample lists some 23,000 clones; approximately 83% were seen once. V was pared by 5 bases and J by 4 bases, with 8 bases of the junction left unmatched. Germline CDR1 is SGHAT and CDR2 is FQNNGV. This CDR3 has 15 residues. Sequencing used CD45RA- memory CD4+ T cells from PBMCs. V is TRBV11-2 and J is TRBJ2-3, with 8 positions matching TRBD2. This sequence originates from a human donor with narcolepsy. CDR3 sequence reads: CASSPQGAGADTQYF. CDR3 DNA sequence: TGTGCCAGCAGCCCCCAGGGAGCGGGAGCAGATACGCAGTATTTT.